The 14 T cell receptor beta chains presented below share a single source sample, sequenced in a study of cytomegalovirus exposure and HLA in healthy donors. The primer mix had 60 Vbeta and 13 Jbeta primers. Measured with immunoSEQ multiplex PCR; TCRdb has only the in-frame clones, and not every one. This table lists about 52,000 clones. The specimen was PBMCs. The receptor source for this set is a woman aged 55-75 years in good health and CMV-seropositive.

This chain links TRBV6-1 with TRBJ1-4, with D unclear. Germline V gene lookup returns CDR1 MNHNS and CDR2 SASEGT. The CDR3 sequence is 12 residues long. Trimming removed 2 bases from V and 10 bases from J, with 8 bases in between. For the CDR3, the DNA is TGTGCCAGCAGTGAATGGGCGAGAAAACTGTTTTTT. This translates into CASSEWARKLFF.

The chain carries TRBV2 and TRBJ2-3; 7 bases match TRBD1. V was pared by 5 bases and J by 0 bases, with 5 bases of the junction left unmatched. The CDR3 length is 15 residues. CDR1 is SNHLY and CDR2 is FYNNEI in the germline V gene. The CDR3: CASSPTGSSTDTQYF. The CDR3 DNA is TGTGCCAGCAGTCCGACAGGGAGCAGCACAGATACGCAGTATTTT. Supplemented by reference TRBV2 and TRBJ2-3, the full variable domain reads EPEVTQTPSHQVTQMGQEVILRCVPISNHLYFYWYRQILGQKVEFLVSFYNNEISEKSEIFDDQFSVERPDGSNFTLKIRSTKLEDSAMYFCASSPTGSSTDTQYFGPGTRLTVL.

The chain recombines TRBV19 with TRBJ2-6; D remains unclear. Germline values: CDR1 LNHDA, CDR2 SQIVND (reference sequence). This CDR3 spans 13 amino acids. Trimming left V 7 bases short and J 2 bases short, with 6 bases between. CDR3 DNA: TGTGCCAGTACGTATACTGGGGCCAACGTCCTGACTTTC. Translation: CASTYTGANVLTF. Looking up the rest from reference TRBV19 and TRBJ2-6 gives the full variable domain: DGGITQSPKYLFRKEGQNVTLSCEQNLNHDAMYWYRQDPGQGLRLIYYSQIVNDFQKGDIAEGYSVSREKKESFPLTVTSAQKNPTAFYLCASTYTGANVLTFGAGSRLTVL.

This chain uses TRBV7-2 with TRBJ2-7; D is uncertain. CDR3 length: 12 amino acids. Germline V gene sequence: CDR1 SGHTA, CDR2 FQGNSA. The V and J ends lost 5 bases and 6 bases respectively, with 11 bases between them. CDR3 loop: CASSTARFEQYF. The CDR3 DNA sequence: TGTGCCAGCAGCACCGCTAGGTTCGAGCAGTACTTC. The full variable domain, in which reference TRBV7-2 and TRBJ2-7 provide the parts outside the CDR3, is GAGVSQSPSNKVTEKGKDVELRCDPISGHTALYWYRQSLGQGLEFLIYFQGNSAPDKSGLPSDRFSAERTGGSVSTLTIQRTQQEDSAVYLCASSTARFEQYFGPGTRLTVT.

The rearrangement joins TRBV11-2 to TRBJ2-7; D might be TRBD2 (6 bases). Trimming cost V 5 bases and J 7 bases, with 18 bases left between them. Germline V lookup: CDR1 SGHAT, CDR2 FQNNGV. The CDR3 runs 14 residues. The CDR3 spells CASSPFWGDAEQYF. CDR3 coding DNA: TGTGCCAGCAGCCCATTCTGGGGGGACGCAGAGCAGTACTTC. The full variable domain, with the rest looked up from reference TRBV11-2 and TRBJ2-7, is EAGVAQSPRYKIIEKRQSVAFWCNPISGHATLYWYQQILGQGPKLLIQFQNNGVVDDSQLPKDRFSAERLKGVDSTLKIQPAKLEDSAVYLCASSPFWGDAEQYFGPGTRLTVT.

V is TRBV7-9 and J is TRBJ1-5; D is ambiguous. V shed 1 base and J shed 5 bases, with 6 bases lying between them. Germline CDR1 is SEHNR and CDR2 is FQNEAQ (reference sequence). This CDR3 has 13 residues. For the CDR3, the DNA is TGTGCCAGCAGCTTAGTCGGAGATCAGCCCCAGCATTTT. Protein: CASSLVGDQPQHF.

The chain uses TRBV7-9 and TRBJ2-7; D is uncertain. V lost 5 bases to trimming and J lost 2 bases, with 10 bases between them. In germline, CDR1 is SEHNR, CDR2 FQNEAQ (reference sequence). The CDR3 sequence is 13 residues long. The CDR3 DNA is TGTGCCAGCAGCATTGCTAACGCCTACGAGCAGTACTTC. This gives the protein CASSIANAYEQYF.

The chain has TRBV5-1 and TRBJ2-1; tentative D call: TRBD1 (5 bases). V lost 0 bases and J lost 5, with 12 bases in between. Germline V gives CDR1 SGHRS, CDR2 YFSETQ. The CDR3 totals 15 residues. In nucleotides, the CDR3 is TGCGCCAGCAGCTTGGCGTTGACAGCGAACAATGAGCAGTTCTTC. Its translation: CASSLALTANNEQFF.

This chain links TRBV5-4 with TRBJ1-3; the match to TRBD1 covers 7 bases. The germline V gene encodes CDR1 SGHNT and CDR2 YYREEE (reference sequence). The ends lost 0 bases at V and 3 bases at J; junction bases unmatched: 3. There are 15 residues in the CDR3. CDR3 sequence (DNA): TGTGCCAGCAGCTTGGAAGGGGGCGGTGGAAACACCATATATTTT. As protein: CASSLEGGGGNTIYF. Together with reference TRBV5-4 and TRBJ1-3, the CDR3 gives the full variable domain: ETGVTQSPTHLIKTRGQQVTLRCSSQSGHNTVSWYQQALGQGPQFIFQYYREEENGRGNFPPRFSGLQFPNYSSELNVNALELDDSALYLCASSLEGGGGNTIYFGEGSWLTVV.

V is TRBV7-6 and J is TRBJ2-6, with TRBD2 matching 8 bases. This CDR3 comprises 17 residues. V shed 5 bases and J 0 bases; nucleotides not matched to a gene: 6. Germline loops: CDR1 SGHVS, CDR2 FNYEAQ. The CDR3 DNA reads as TGTGCCAGCAGCCCCACGGGGGGGTACTCTGGGGCCAACGTCCTGACTTTC. This codes for CASSPTGGYSGANVLTF. The entire variable domain, with the rest obtained from reference TRBV7-6 and TRBJ2-6, is as follows: GAGVSQSPRYKVTKRGQDVALRCDPISGHVSLYWYRQALGQGPEFLTYFNYEAQQDKSGLPNDRFSAERPEGSISTLTIQRTEQRDSAMYRCASSPTGGYSGANVLTFGAGSRLTVL.

The chain couples TRBV13 to TRBJ2-5; TRBD2 might be the D (6 bases). The CDR3 loop spans 15 amino acids. Trimming stripped 5 bases from V and 2 bases from J, with 15 bases between. Germline assignment: CDR1 PRHDT and CDR2 FYEKMQ (reference sequence). The CDR3: CASSVKWDFQETQYF. Here the CDR3 DNA reads TGTGCCAGCAGCGTAAAATGGGACTTTCAAGAGACCCAGTACTTC.

The rearrangement uses TRBV13 and TRBJ1-4; D is ambiguous. V lost 3 bases and J 5 bases, leaving 13 bases between the germline ends. CDR1 is PRHDT and CDR2 is FYEKMQ in the germline V gene (reference sequence). CDR3 length: 15 amino acids. CDR3 residues: CASSLGGSGNEKLFF. In DNA form, the CDR3 reads TGTGCCAGCAGCTTGGGAGGGAGTGGGAATGAAAAACTGTTTTTT.

The chain employs TRBV15 and TRBJ2-2; D not certain. The CDR3 contains 13 residues. Germline V CDR1 and CDR2: LNHNV, YYDKDF (reference sequence). Trimming cost V 1 base and J 6 bases, with 6 bases left between them. CDR3 in DNA: TGTGCCACCAGCAGAGCCACGGCCGGGGAGCTGTTTTTT. Translation: CATSRATAGELFF.

The genes are TRBV18 and TRBJ2-7; tentatively, D is TRBD1 (6 bases). Trimming took 4 bases from V and 2 from J, leaving 15 bases between them. This CDR3 comprises 15 residues. Germline assignment: CDR1 KGHSH and CDR2 LQKENI. CDR3 in DNA: TGTGCCAGCTCACAGCCAGGGGACGGAGCCTACGAGCAGTACTTC. Translation: CASSQPGDGAYEQYF.